The source of this TCR beta chain is a study of early T cells in non-severe SARS-CoV-2 infection. As for the study in general: Sequencing targeted bulk RNA from unsorted whole blood, leaving chains unpaired.

Each single cDNA molecule received a unique molecular identifier. TCRdb fed the 5' RACE reads into MiXCR, producing one record per CDR3 protein. The sample holds roughly 80,000 distinct CDR3 sequences; about 9.6% are singletons and the top ten take roughly 4.8%. The sample consisted of whole blood. This TCR was recovered from an adult who was a healthcare worker with PCR-confirmed SARS-CoV-2 infection or an uninfected control (not recorded which).

The DNA of the CDR3 is TGTGCCAGCAGTTACTCTAAAACAGGGGCGAACCGCTACGAGCAGTACTTC. Amino acid sequence: CASSYSKTGANRYEQYF. The chain joins TRBV6-5 to TRBJ2-7; 7 bases align to TRBD1. The CDR3 is made up of 17 amino acids. V dropped 0 bases and J dropped 3; count of bases not matched to a gene: 11. The germline V gene has CDR1 MNHEY and CDR2 SVGAGI.